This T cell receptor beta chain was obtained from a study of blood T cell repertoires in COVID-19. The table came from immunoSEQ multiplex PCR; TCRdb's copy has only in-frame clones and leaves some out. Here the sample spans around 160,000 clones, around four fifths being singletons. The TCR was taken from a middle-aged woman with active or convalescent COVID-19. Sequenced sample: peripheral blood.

CDR3 protein: CASSPWGEGQNTGELFF. CDR3 nucleotides: TGCGCCAGCAGCCCCTGGGGGGAGGGGCAGAACACCGGGGAGCTGTTTTTT. This chain links TRBV5-1 with TRBJ2-2; 7 nucleotides align to TRBD2. The CDR3 consists of 17 residues. Germline CDR1 is SGHRS and CDR2 is YFSETQ. The V gene end was trimmed by 4 bases and the J gene end by 1 base; junction bases not matched to a gene: 10.